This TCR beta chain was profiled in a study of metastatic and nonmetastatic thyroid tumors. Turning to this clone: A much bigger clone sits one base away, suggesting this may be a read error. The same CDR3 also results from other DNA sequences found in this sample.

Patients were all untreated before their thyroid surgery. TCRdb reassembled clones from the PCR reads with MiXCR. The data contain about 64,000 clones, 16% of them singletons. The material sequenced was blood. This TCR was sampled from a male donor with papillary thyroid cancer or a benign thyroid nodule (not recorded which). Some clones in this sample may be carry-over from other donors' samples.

CDR3 sequence: CASRRGRVGNQPQHF. The CDR3 region has the DNA TGTGCCAGCAGACGGGGTAGGGTTGGCAATCAGCCCCAGCATTTT. This rearrangement joins TRBV28 to TRBJ1-5; D remains unclear. V was cut by 6 bases and J by 2 bases, with 14 bases left in between. Germline-derived CDR1 and CDR2 are MDHEN and SYDVKM. The CDR3 totals 15 residues.